These T cell receptor beta chains were read from a single sample in a study of blood T cell repertoires in COVID-19. The data were produced by immunoSEQ multiplex PCR, yet TCRdb's version contains in-frame clones alone and is incomplete. The sample lists some 320,000 clones, about 89% occurring once. The sequenced sample was PBMCs or T cells enriched from blood (not recorded which). These receptors originate from a woman in her 30s who had recovered from COVID-19. Both conserved end residues are part of each CDR3. Each record gives: V gene, J gene, CDR3 protein.

TRBV5-4	TRBJ1-1	CASSFGQSNTEAFF
TRBV5-1	TRBJ2-3	CASSTTTDTQYF
TRBV2	TRBJ1-1	CASRLETGRSTEAFF
TRBV4-2	TRBJ2-2	CASSEGTGDTGELFF
TRBV24-1	TRBJ2-3	CATSDLRGGDSGDTQYF
TRBV7-8	TRBJ1-2	CASSSDIRPNYGYTF
TRBV5-1	TRBJ2-1	CASTQALTSGTYNEQFF
TRBV5-1	TRBJ2-1	CASSFSGQYNEQFF
TRBV18	TRBJ1-2	CASSSRTGTNYGYTF
TRBV5-1	TRBJ1-1	CASSLHLDTEAFF
TRBV10-2	TRBJ2-1	CASSESSGGAEQFF
TRBV5-3	TRBJ1-1	CARSRLDRGRTEAFF
TRBV11-2	TRBJ1-5	CASSFGGNQPQHF
TRBV5-4	TRBJ2-1	CASSPGLARNEQFF
TRBV2	TRBJ2-1	CASGFYNEQFF
TRBV19	TRBJ1-4	CASRDRARGEKLFF
TRBV19	TRBJ1-1	CASSIVGHWNTEAFF
TRBV5-1	TRBJ1-2	CASSIDRTSGYTF
TRBV10-3	TRBJ2-3	CAISEKGDSHVDTQYF
TRBV10-3	TRBJ1-5	CAISDQMHQPQHF
TRBV30	TRBJ2-1	CAWSSMTGQTNNEQFF
TRBV7-8	TRBJ2-5	CASSPTSGGAGETQYF
TRBV7-9	TRBJ1-2	CASRTPGNYGYTF
TRBV28	TRBJ1-4	CASSTGGGREKLFF
TRBV6-5	TRBJ1-2	CASSRTGGGHGYTF
TRBV5-6	TRBJ2-7	CASSLTGSSYEQYF
TRBV7-2	TRBJ2-1	CASSLVRGLVVPLHEQFF
TRBV15	TRBJ1-1	CATSEIIGSKAFF
TRBV13	TRBJ2-5	CASRRGGGWQETQYF
TRBV10-3	TRBJ2-7	CAISEYRGTYEQYF
TRBV7-9	TRBJ2-3	CASSSIRGGPSTDTQYF
TRBV19	TRBJ2-1	CASTITGVSSYNEQFF
TRBV19	TRBJ1-5	CASQNRVGNQPQHF
TRBV6-5	TRBJ1-1	CASRPTGTQHDEAFF
TRBV30	TRBJ1-6	CAWSVTRGILHSPLHF
TRBV6-5	TRBJ1-6	CASRYDRQSGNSPLHF
TRBV6-5	TRBJ1-4	CASSFRGVDEKLFF
TRBV2	TRBJ2-5	CASRRGGTGETQYF
TRBV5-5	TRBJ1-4	CASSLATGKLFF
TRBV5-1	TRBJ1-2	CASSWDIGANYGYTF
TRBV25-1	TRBJ1-6	CASRRDSFDNSPLHF
TRBV19	TRBJ1-1	CASLPGRGNTEAFF
TRBV29-1	TRBJ2-1	CSVDPVGTGSFF
TRBV4-3	TRBJ2-7	CASSQDPAGVGLYYEQYF
TRBV5-6	TRBJ1-2	CASSGGTGGYGYTF
TRBV30	TRBJ1-3	CAWSWTPQSSGNTIYF
TRBV28	TRBJ2-5	CASSRHSFQETQYF
TRBV7-2	TRBJ2-3	CASSFRGGPGTDTQYF
TRBV6-6	TRBJ2-3	CASAWSDTQYF
TRBV29-1	TRBJ2-7	CSVVSGNGEQYF
TRBV2	TRBJ1-1	CASSDDMNTEAFF
TRBV5-1	TRBJ1-1	CASSLAGEDTEAFF
TRBV7-2	TRBJ2-5	CASSLFEVETQYF
TRBV12-5	TRBJ2-5	CASGRDTQETQYF
TRBV2	TRBJ1-5	CASSGDSYSNQPQHF